The rows below give T cell receptor beta chains drawn from one sample of a study of T cell repertoires in cytomegalovirus infection. Each CDR3 protein gets one entry after TCRdb re-called the reads with MiXCR. The sample shows about 490,000 distinct CDR3 sequences, over 9% of them seen only once. Sequenced input: PBMCs. The receptors derive from a human donor in good health (CMV status not recorded). Some clones in this sample may be carry-over from other donors' samples. Both conserved end residues are part of each CDR3. Each record gives: CDR3 protein, CDR3 DNA, V gene, J gene, clone size, D gene. A D gene is named only where the DNA matches it firmly. Clone size is shown for a subset of rows, as once, few, many or a class of expanded clone.

CSARRLGTVGDEQFF,TGCAGTGCTCGCCGCCTAGGGACAGTTGGAGATGAGCAGTTCTTC,TRBV20-1,TRBJ2-1,few,TRBD1
CATSAGVDTQYF,TGTGCCACCTCAGCGGGAGTAGATACGCAGTATTTT,TRBV11-1,TRBJ2-3,many,TRBD2
CAISESTSGTPTDTQYF,TGTGCCATCAGTGAGTCAACTAGCGGGACCCCCACAGATACGCAGTATTTT,TRBV10-3,TRBJ2-3,-,TRBD2
CASSPMTGANTGELFF,TGTGCCAGCTCACCCATGACAGGGGCGAACACCGGGGAGCTGTTTTTT,TRBV18,TRBJ2-2,-,TRBD1
CASSSSGAGKNIQYF,TGTGCCAGCAGCTCCTCCGGGGCGGGCAAAAACATTCAGTACTTC,TRBV7-9,TRBJ2-4,many,-
CATYPGTGGKETQYF,TGTGCCACCTACCCCGGGACAGGGGGAAAAGAGACCCAGTACTTC,TRBV10-3,TRBJ2-5,many,TRBD1
CASSQGTIRGELFF,TGTGCCAGCAGCCAAGGGACGATCCGCGGGGAGCTGTTTTTT,TRBV3-1,TRBJ2-2,many,-
CASSPDRVEGSPLHF,TGTGCCAGCTCACCGGACAGAGTAGAAGGATCACCCCTCCACTTT,TRBV18,TRBJ1-6,many,-
CASSQTSGPTYEQYF,TGTGCCAGCAGCCAGACTAGCGGCCCTACCTACGAGCAGTACTTC,TRBV11-1,TRBJ2-7,-,TRBD2
CASSPPLRQGISGANVLTF,TGTGCCAGCAGTCCCCCACTGAGACAGGGTATCTCTGGGGCCAACGTCCTGACTTTC,TRBV28,TRBJ2-6,few,TRBD1
CASSIPGRVNTEAFF,TGTGCCAGTAGTATCCCAGGGCGAGTGAACACTGAAGCTTTCTTT,TRBV19,TRBJ1-1,-,-
CAWSVVMNTEAFF,TGTGCCTGGAGTGTGGTAATGAACACTGAAGCTTTCTTT,TRBV30,TRBJ1-1,-,-
CSASAGPRPEQFF,TGCAGTGCTAGCGCGGGACCCCGGCCTGAGCAGTTCTTC,TRBV20-1,TRBJ2-1,few,-
CATSEIAGAYETQYF,TGTGCCACCAGTGAGATAGCGGGAGCGTACGAGACCCAGTACTTC,TRBV24-1,TRBJ2-5,-,TRBD2
CSVADYEQYF,TGCAGCGTCGCAGACTACGAGCAGTACTTC,TRBV29-1,TRBJ2-7,few,-
CASSLPMGRQETQYF,TGTGCCAGCAGTCTCCCAATGGGCCGTCAAGAGACCCAGTACTTC,TRBV28,TRBJ2-5,few,-
CASSPRPGGEAFF,TGTGCCAGCAGCCCCCGGCCGGGGGGAGAAGCTTTCTTT,TRBV7-9,TRBJ1-1,few,-
CSARDPKNSRSYEQYF,TGCAGTGCTAGAGATCCCAAGAACTCCCGGTCCTACGAGCAGTACTTC,TRBV20-1,TRBJ2-7,-,-
CSANLEVYLGEQYF,TGCAGTGCTAACCTAGAAGTTTATCTTGGCGAGCAGTACTTC,TRBV20-1,TRBJ2-7,few,-
CASSPQDIGNIQYF,TGTGCCAGTAGTCCCCAGGATATCGGCAACATTCAGTACTTC,TRBV19,TRBJ2-4,-,-
CASSPYGTSGSNPGELFF,TGTGCCAGCAGCCCATACGGGACTAGCGGGAGCAACCCCGGGGAGCTGTTTTTT,TRBV7-2,TRBJ2-2,many,TRBD2
CASSLDARTDTQYF,TGCGCCAGCAGCTTGGACGCGCGCACAGATACGCAGTATTTT,TRBV5-1,TRBJ2-3,few,-
CAISESLAGAASSYEQYF,TGTGCCATCAGTGAGTCTCTAGCGGGGGCGGCGAGCTCCTACGAGCAGTACTTC,TRBV10-3,TRBJ2-7,many,TRBD2
CASARDRDYEQYF,TGTGCTAGTGCCAGGGACAGGGATTACGAGCAGTACTTC,TRBV12-5,TRBJ2-7,many,TRBD1
CASSLKAGVTYNEQFF,TGTGCCAGCAGCTTAAAAGCGGGAGTCACCTACAATGAGCAGTTCTTC,TRBV7-3,TRBJ2-1,many,TRBD2
CASSHLYGNEQFF,TGCGCCAGCAGCCACCTATATGGGAATGAGCAGTTCTTC,TRBV4-1,TRBJ2-1,many,-